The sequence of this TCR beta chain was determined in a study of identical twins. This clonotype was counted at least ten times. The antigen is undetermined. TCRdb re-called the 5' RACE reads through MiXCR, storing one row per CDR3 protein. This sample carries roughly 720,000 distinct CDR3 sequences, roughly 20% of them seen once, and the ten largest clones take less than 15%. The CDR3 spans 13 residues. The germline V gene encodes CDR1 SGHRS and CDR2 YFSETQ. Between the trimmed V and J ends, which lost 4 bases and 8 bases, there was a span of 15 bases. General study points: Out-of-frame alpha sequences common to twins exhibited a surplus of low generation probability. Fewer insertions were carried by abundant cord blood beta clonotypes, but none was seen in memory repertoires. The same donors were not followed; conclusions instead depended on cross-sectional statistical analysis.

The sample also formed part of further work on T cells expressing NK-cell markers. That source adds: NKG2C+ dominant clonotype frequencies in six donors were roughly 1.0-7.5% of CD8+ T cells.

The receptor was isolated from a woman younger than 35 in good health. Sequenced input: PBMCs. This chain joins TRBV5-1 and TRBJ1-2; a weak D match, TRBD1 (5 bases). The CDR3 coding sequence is TGCGCCAGCAGCGCGGAGGGGCGGGCCGGCTACACCTTC. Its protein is CASSAEGRAGYTF.